These T cell receptor beta chains were read from a single sample in a study of cytomegalovirus exposure and HLA in healthy donors. The method was immunoSEQ multiplex PCR; TCRdb's version includes in-frame clones alone and lacks a portion of them. The table shows about 130,000 clones, with around 81% occurring only once. Sequencing was carried out using PBMCs. These receptors were collected from a female donor in good health and CMV-seronegative. Each CDR3 is given with its conserved first and last residue.

TRBJ2-2,TRBV9,CASSPRGLGDTGELFF
TRBJ2-7,TRBV5-1,CASSLGGTASYEQYF
TRBJ2-7,TRBV27,CASSLTGGLGEQYF
TRBJ1-1,TRBV27,CASSLFRGNTEAFF
TRBJ2-7,TRBV19,CASSSAGTQSEQYF
TRBJ2-2,TRBV5-4,CASSGTSGSLAGELFF
TRBJ2-7,TRBV18,CASSPEAGLGEQYF
TRBJ2-7,TRBV4-2,CASSQVGQTSYEQYF
TRBJ2-7,TRBV27,CASSLEGGPRNEQYF
TRBJ1-2,TRBV30,CAWTQGTVNYGYTF
TRBJ1-1,TRBV5-1,CASSWTGGNTEAFF
TRBJ1-1,TRBV19,CASGRAAPEAFF
TRBJ2-7,TRBV2,CASSEASTGTFYLGEQYF
TRBJ2-1,TRBV5-4,CASSGRAYNEQFF
TRBJ2-1,TRBV7-3,CASSLMGEGDEQFF
TRBJ1-1,TRBV5-5,CASSFGQGRRMNTEAFF